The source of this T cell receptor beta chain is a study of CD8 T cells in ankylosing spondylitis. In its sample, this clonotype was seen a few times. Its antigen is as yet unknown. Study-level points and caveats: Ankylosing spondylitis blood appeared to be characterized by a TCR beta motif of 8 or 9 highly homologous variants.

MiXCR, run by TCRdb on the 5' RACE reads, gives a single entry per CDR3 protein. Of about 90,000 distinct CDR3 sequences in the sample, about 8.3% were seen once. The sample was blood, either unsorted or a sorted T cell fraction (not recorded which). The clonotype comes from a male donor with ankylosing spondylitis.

CDR3 bases: TGTGCCAGCAACCCGGGACAGATCTACGAGCAGTACGTC. Protein: CASNPGQIYEQYV. This chain links TRBV2 with TRBJ2-7; TRBD1 agrees at 7 bases. This CDR3 has 13 amino acids. With 7 bases clipped from V and 3 bases from J, the junction kept 6 bases outside the gene matches. The germline V gene has CDR1 SNHLY and CDR2 FYNNEI.